This entry lists 18 T cell receptor beta chains sequenced from one sample in a study of metastatic and nonmetastatic thyroid tumors (dated by TCRdb to about 2020). The method behind the library was PCR. TCRdb records Illumina HiSeq 4000 as the sequencer. Using fastp trimming at Q25 and MiXCR clonotype assembly, TCRdb reanalyzed the public sequencing data and kept in-frame beta chains. This sample holds approximately 5,800 clones; roughly 29% were observed only once. Roughly 48% of the sample is held by the ten biggest clonotypes. No treatment had been received by any patient before thyroid surgery. The sample was adjacent normal tissue. These receptors originate from a female donor with papillary thyroid cancer or a benign thyroid nodule (not recorded which). Some clones in this sample may be carry-over from other donors' samples.

About this clone: At one end the junction does not follow the germline gene, possibly because of a read error. This chain connects TRBV19 to TRBJ2-1, with 8 bases matching TRBD2. CDR1 and CDR2 (germline): LNHDA, SQIVND (reference sequence). There are 13 residues in the CDR3. In DNA, the CDR3 is TGTGACAGTAGTCAGGCGGGAGGTAAGGAGCAGTTCTTC. Translation gives CDSSQAGGKEQFF.

The chain carries TRBV4-3 and TRBJ1-6; D not resolved. Germline CDR1 LGHNA, CDR2 YSLEER. The CDR3 sequence is 16 residues long. The V and J ends lost 4 bases and 5 bases respectively, with 15 bases between them. Written as DNA, the CDR3 is TGCGCCAGCAGCCGCCATAGGAAAGAAAATAATTCACCCCTCCACTTT. Its protein is CASSRHRKENNSPLHF.

The chain employs TRBV7-2 and TRBJ2-1; no definite D call. The V end lost 4 bases, the J end lost 3 bases, and 4 bases lay between the germline ends. CDR3 size: 12 residues. Germline CDR1 reads SGHTA; CDR2 reads FQGNSA. This chain's CDR3 is CASSYNYNEQFF. The CDR3, as DNA: TGTGCCAGCAGCTACAACTACAATGAGCAGTTCTTC.

This clone has more than one count but fewer than ten. The chain couples TRBV30 to TRBJ1-2; D gene unclear. CDR1 is GTSNPN and CDR2 is SVGIG in the germline V gene (reference sequence). The length of the CDR3 is 14 residues. The V and J ends lost 3 bases and 2 bases respectively, with 13 bases between them. CDR3 residues: CAWRPPGRNYGYTF. CDR3 nucleotides: TGTGCCTGGAGACCTCCGGGAAGAAACTATGGCTACACCTTC.

V is TRBV6-5 and J is TRBJ2-1, with D tentatively TRBD1 (6 bases). V lost 2 bases, J lost 12 bases, and 11 bases lay in between. The length of the CDR3 is 12 residues. CDR1 and CDR2 (germline): MNHEY, SVGAGI. The CDR3 spells CASSYVRGGQFF. The CDR3 nucleotides are TGTGCCAGCAGTTACGTCAGGGGTGGGCAGTTCTTC.

This clone has just a few counts. V gene TRBV6-1 combines with J gene TRBJ1-2; D is perhaps TRBD1 (5 bases). Trimming pared 4 bases from V and 5 bases from J, leaving 14 bases between. Germline V gene lookup returns CDR1 MNHNS and CDR2 SASEGT. The CDR3 spans 14 residues. CDR3 sequence (DNA): TGTGCCAGCAGTGGGGGGGTGCTCCCATATGGCTACACCTTC. The encoded protein is CASSGGVLPYGYTF.

The gene calls are TRBV12-3 or TRBV12-4 and TRBJ2-1, with D possibly TRBD2 on 6 matching bases. V shed 5 bases and J shed 6 bases, with 20 bases lying between them. This CDR3 contains 16 residues. As DNA, the CDR3 is TGTGCCAGCAGTCCCCATAGCGGTAGCTTGGGCAATGAGCAGTTCTTC. Translating gives CASSPHSGSLGNEQFF.

This clone is medium-sized by share. This rearrangement joins TRBV20-1 to TRBJ1-1, with D unresolved. The V end was cut by 3 bases, the J end by 2 bases, with 4 bases between. Germline V gene data show CDR1 as DFQATT and CDR2 as SNEGSKA (reference sequence). The CDR3 covers 11 residues. The CDR3 DNA reads as TGCAGTGCTAGCCACAACACTGAAGCTTTCTTT. It is translated as CSASHNTEAFF.

The V call is TRBV5-1, the J call TRBJ2-2; 8 nucleotides match TRBD1. Germline assignment: CDR1 SGHRS and CDR2 YFSETQ. CDR3 length equals 15 residues. V gave up 0 bases and J gave up 6 bases; unmatched junction bases: 4. The CDR3 here is CASSLARTGPGELFF. The CDR3 DNA sequence: TGCGCCAGCAGCTTGGCCCGGACAGGGCCCGGGGAGCTGTTTTTT.

The chain recombines TRBV20-1 with TRBJ2-7; 15 bases are shared with TRBD2. Germline CDR1 and CDR2: DFQATT and SNEGSKA (reference sequence). The J segment lost 7 bases and the V segment lost 3 bases, leaving 4 bases of the junction unmatched. The CDR3 contains 14 residues. The CDR3 here is CSASPGTSGGEQYF. CDR3 coding DNA: TGCAGTGCTAGCCCCGGGACTAGCGGGGGGGAGCAGTACTTC.

The rearrangement links TRBV2 to TRBJ1-2; 8 positions agree with TRBD1. Trimming cost V 3 bases and J 2 bases; bases outside gene matches: 11. The CDR3 sequence is 17 residues long. CDR1 SNHLY and CDR2 FYNNEI come from the germline V gene. CDR3 loop: CASSDDRGKGLNYGYTF. The CDR3 nucleotides are TGTGCCAGCAGTGACGACAGGGGAAAAGGTCTAAACTATGGCTACACCTTC.

This clone was seen many times. This chain joins TRBV5-4 and TRBJ2-7; D gene unclear. V dropped 4 bases and J dropped 0 bases, with 14 bases sitting between them. The CDR3 runs 15 residues. Germline assignment: CDR1 SGHNT and CDR2 YYREEE (reference sequence). The DNA of the CDR3 is TGTGCCAGCAGCCATAACGGCGGTTCCTCCTACGAGCAGTACTTC. Translating it yields CASSHNGGSSYEQYF.

This clone occurred a few times. This chain uses TRBV6-1 with TRBJ1-5; possible D gene TRBD1, 5 bases. The germline V gene has CDR1 MNHNS and CDR2 SASEGT. This CDR3 is 16 amino acids long. Trimming pared 6 bases from V and 0 bases from J, leaving 15 bases between. CDR3 protein: CASRETVDYSNQPQHF. The CDR3, as DNA: TGTGCCAGCAGGGAGACAGTGGACTATAGCAATCAGCCCCAGCATTTT.

V gene TRBV6-4 combines with J gene TRBJ2-1; 12 bases are shared with TRBD1. Losses at the gene ends were 8 bases for V and 3 bases for J; bases not matched to a gene: 11. CDR1 is MRHNA, CDR2 SNTAGT, per germline. This CDR3 has 17 residues. As DNA, the CDR3 is TGTGCCAGCTCCCCCGGGACAGGGGGCGCCCGCTACAATGAGCAGTTCTTC. Amino acid sequence: CASSPGTGGARYNEQFF.

This clone has only a few counts. V usage is TRBV19 and J usage is TRBJ1-1; TRBD1 agrees at 12 bases. Per the germline V gene, CDR1 is LNHDA and CDR2 is SQIVND (reference sequence). V was clipped by 7 bases and J by 1 base; unmatched bases: 10. The CDR3 extends over 17 amino acids. CDR3 bases: TGTGCCAGTACCAGGGGACAGGGGGCCCTCAGGAACACTGAAGCTTTCTTT. This gives the protein CASTRGQGALRNTEAFF. The complete variable domain, with remaining parts taken from reference TRBV19 and TRBJ1-1, reads DGGITQSPKYLFRKEGQNVTLSCEQNLNHDAMYWYRQDPGQGLRLIYYSQIVNDFQKGDIAEGYSVSREKKESFPLTVTSAQKNPTAFYLCASTRGQGALRNTEAFFGQGTRLTVV.

The sample holds many counts of this clone. This rearrangement joins TRBV27 to TRBJ2-7, with TRBD2 identical over 11 bases. J lost 4 bases, V lost 5 bases, and 16 bases had no gene match. The CDR3 is made up of 18 amino acids. The germline gives CDR1 MNHEY, CDR2 SMNVEV (reference sequence). The CDR3 region has the DNA TGTGCCAGCAGTCAGGCCGAGGGGACTAGCGGAGCCCCTTACGAGCAGTACTTC. Translated: CASSQAEGTSGAPYEQYF.

This chain links TRBV30 with TRBJ2-7; D is perhaps TRBD1 (7 bases). The length of the CDR3 is 13 residues. In germline, CDR1 is GTSNPN, CDR2 SVGIG (reference sequence). The V end was cut by 8 bases, the J end by 6 bases, with 20 bases between. CDR3 loop: CAAAPGGTAEQYF. CDR3 nucleotides: TGTGCCGCAGCCCCAGGGGGGACAGCCGAGCAGTACTTC.

The J gene is TRBJ2-7, the V gene TRBV11-2; no reliable D call. CDR1 and CDR2 (germline): SGHAT, FQNNGV. The CDR3 is 11 amino acids. CDR3 DNA sequence: TGTGCGAACAGCTTAGAGCAGATACTGTACTTC. This translates into CANSLEQILYF.